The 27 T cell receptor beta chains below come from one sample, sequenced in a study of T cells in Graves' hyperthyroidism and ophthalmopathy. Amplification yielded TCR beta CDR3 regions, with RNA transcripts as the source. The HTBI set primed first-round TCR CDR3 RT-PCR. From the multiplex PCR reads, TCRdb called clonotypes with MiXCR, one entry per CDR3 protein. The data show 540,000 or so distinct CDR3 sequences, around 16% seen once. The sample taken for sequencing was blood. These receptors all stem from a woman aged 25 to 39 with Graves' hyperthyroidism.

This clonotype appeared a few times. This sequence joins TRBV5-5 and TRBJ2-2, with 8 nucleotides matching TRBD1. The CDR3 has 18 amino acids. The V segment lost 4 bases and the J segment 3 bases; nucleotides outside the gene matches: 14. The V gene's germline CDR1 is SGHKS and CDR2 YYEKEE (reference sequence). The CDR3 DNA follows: TGTGCCAGCAGCCCCGGGACAGGATCTCTCTTGGACACCGGGGAGCTGTTTTTT. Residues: CASSPGTGSLLDTGELFF.

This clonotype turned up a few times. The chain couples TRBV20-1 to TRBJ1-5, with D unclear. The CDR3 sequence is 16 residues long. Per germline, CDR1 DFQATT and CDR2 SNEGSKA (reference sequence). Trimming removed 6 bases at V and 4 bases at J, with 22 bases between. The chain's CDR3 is CSAEGWGAGPNQPQHF. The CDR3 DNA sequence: TGCAGTGCCGAAGGGTGGGGAGCGGGCCCAAATCAGCCCCAGCATTTT.

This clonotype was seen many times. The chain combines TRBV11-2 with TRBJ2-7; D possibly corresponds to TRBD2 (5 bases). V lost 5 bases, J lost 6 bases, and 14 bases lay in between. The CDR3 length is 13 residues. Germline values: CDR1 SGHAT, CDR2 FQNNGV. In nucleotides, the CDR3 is TGTGCCAGCAGCCAATCGGGGATGGGCGAGCAGTACTTC. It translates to CASSQSGMGEQYF.

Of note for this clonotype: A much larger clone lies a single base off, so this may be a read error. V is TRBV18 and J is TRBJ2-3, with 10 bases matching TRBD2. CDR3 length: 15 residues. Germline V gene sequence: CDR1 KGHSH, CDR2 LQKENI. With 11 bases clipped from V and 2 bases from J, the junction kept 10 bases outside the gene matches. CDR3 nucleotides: TGTGCCGGCACAAGACTAGCGGGTATCACAGATACGCAGTATTTT. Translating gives CAGTRLAGITDTQYF. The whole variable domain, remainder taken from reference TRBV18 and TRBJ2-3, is NAGVMQNPRHLVRRRGQEARLRCSPMKGHSHVYWYRQLPEEGLKFMVYLQKENIIDESGMPKERFSAEFPKEGPSILRIQQVVRGDSAAYFCAGTRLAGITDTQYFGPGTRLTVL.

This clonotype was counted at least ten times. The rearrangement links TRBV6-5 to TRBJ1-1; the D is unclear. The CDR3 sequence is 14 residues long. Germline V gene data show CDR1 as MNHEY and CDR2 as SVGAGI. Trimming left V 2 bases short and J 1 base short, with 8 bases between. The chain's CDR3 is CASSYLRQNTEAFF. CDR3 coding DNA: TGTGCCAGCAGTTACCTTAGGCAGAACACTGAAGCTTTCTTT.

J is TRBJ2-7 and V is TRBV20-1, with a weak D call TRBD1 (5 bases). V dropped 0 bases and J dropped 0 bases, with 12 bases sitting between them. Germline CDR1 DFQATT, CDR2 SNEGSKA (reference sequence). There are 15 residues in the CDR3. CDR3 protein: CSARDPTGNSYEQYF. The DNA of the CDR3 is TGCAGTGCTAGAGACCCTACAGGAAACTCCTACGAGCAGTACTTC.

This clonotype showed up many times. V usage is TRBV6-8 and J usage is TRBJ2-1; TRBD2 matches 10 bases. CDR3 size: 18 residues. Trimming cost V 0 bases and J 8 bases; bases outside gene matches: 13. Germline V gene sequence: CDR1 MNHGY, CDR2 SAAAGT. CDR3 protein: CASSYSYLAGVGKDEQFF. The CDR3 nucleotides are TGTGCCAGCAGTTACTCGTACCTAGCGGGAGTAGGTAAGGATGAGCAGTTCTTC.

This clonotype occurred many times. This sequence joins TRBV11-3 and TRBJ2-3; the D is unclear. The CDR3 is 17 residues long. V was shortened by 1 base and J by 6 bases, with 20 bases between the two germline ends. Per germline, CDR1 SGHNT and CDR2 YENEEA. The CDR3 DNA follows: TGTGCCAGCAGCTTAGGTCACCTGGGCAAAGACGGGGATACGCAGTATTTT. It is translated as CASSLGHLGKDGDTQYF.

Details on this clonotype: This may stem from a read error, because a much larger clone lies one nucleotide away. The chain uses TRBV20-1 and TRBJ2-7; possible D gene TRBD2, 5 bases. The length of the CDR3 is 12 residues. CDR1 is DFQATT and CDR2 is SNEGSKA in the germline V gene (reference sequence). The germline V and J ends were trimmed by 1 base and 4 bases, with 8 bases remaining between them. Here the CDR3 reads CSARGLSYEQYF. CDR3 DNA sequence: TGCAGTGCTAGAGGACTAAGTTACGAGCAGTACTTC.

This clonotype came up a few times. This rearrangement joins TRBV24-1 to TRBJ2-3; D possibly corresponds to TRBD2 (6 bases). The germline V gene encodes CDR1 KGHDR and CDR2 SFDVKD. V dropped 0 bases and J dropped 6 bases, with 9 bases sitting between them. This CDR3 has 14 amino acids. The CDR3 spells CATSDLQGGDTQYF. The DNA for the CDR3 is TGTGCCACCAGTGATTTGCAAGGAGGGGATACGCAGTATTTT.

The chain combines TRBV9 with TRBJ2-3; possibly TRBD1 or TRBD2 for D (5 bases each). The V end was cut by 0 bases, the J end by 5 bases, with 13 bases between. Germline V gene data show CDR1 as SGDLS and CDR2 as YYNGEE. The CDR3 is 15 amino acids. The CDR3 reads CASSVEPGTGDTQYF. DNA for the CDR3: TGTGCCAGCAGCGTAGAGCCCGGGACGGGAGATACGCAGTATTTT.

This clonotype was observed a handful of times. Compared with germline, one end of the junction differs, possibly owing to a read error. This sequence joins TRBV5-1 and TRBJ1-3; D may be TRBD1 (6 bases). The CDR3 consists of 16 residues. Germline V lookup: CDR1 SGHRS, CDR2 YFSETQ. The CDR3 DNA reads TGCGCCAGCAGCTTGGGCAGGGGCCCTTCTGGGAACACCATATATTTT. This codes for CASSLGRGPSGNTIYF.

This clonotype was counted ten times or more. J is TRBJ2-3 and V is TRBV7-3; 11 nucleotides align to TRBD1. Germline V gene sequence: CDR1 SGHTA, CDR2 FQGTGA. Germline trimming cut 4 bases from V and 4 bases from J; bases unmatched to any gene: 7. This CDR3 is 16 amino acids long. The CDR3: CASSSRSGQGADTQYF. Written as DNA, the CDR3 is TGTGCCAGCAGCTCCCGGTCGGGACAGGGGGCAGATACGCAGTATTTT.

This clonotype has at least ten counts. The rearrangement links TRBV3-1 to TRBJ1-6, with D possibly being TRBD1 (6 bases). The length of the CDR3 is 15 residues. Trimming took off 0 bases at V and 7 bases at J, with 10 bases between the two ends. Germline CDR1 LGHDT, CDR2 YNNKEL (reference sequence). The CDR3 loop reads CASSQDGQGNSPLHF. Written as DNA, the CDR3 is TGTGCCAGCAGCCAAGACGGCCAGGGGAATTCACCCCTCCACTTT.

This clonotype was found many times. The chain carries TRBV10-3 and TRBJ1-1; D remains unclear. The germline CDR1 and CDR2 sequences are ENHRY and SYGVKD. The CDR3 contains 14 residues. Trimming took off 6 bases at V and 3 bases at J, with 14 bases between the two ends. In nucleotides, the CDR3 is TGTGCCATCAGGGCATTTGGGCCAGACACTGAAGCTTTCTTT. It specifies CAIRAFGPDTEAFF.

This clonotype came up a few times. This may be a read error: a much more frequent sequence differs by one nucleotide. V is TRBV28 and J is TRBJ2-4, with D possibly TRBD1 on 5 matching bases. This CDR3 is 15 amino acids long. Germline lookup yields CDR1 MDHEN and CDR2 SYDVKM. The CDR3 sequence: CASSGQGLNENTQYF. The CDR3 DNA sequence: TGTGCCAGCAGTGGCCAGGGTTTAAACGAAAACACTCAGTACTTC.

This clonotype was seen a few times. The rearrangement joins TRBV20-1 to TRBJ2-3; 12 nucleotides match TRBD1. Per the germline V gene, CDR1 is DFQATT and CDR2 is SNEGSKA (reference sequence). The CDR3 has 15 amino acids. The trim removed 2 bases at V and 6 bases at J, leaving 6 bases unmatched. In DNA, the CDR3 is TGCAGTGCTAGAACGGGACAGGGGGCGCAGGATACGCAGTATTTT. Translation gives CSARTGQGAQDTQYF.

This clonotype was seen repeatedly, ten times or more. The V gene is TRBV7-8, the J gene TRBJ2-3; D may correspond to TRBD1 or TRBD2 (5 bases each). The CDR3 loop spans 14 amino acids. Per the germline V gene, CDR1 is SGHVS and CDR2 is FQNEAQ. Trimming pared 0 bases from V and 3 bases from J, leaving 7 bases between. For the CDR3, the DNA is TGTGCCAGCAGCTTAGCGTGGGGGACAGATACGCAGTATTTT. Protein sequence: CASSLAWGTDTQYF.

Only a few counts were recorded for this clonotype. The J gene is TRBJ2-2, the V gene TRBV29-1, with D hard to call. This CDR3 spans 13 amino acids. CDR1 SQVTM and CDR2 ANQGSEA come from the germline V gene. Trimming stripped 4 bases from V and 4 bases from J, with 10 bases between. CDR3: CSVVGGVTGELFF. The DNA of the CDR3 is TGCAGCGTTGTGGGCGGTGTCACCGGGGAGCTGTTTTTT.

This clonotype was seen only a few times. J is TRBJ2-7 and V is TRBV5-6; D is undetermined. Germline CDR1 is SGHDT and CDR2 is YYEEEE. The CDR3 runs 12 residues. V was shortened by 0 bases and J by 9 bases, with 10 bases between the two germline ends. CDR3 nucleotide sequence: TGTGCCAGCAGCTTGGGAGTCGGTGGGCAGTACTTC. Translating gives CASSLGVGGQYF.

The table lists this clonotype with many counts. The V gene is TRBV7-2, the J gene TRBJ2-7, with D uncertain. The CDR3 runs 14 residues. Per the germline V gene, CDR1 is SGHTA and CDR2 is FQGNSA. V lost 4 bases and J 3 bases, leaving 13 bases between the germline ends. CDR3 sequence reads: CASSSGRVVYEQYF. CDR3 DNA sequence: TGTGCCAGCAGCTCCGGCCGGGTCGTCTACGAGCAGTACTTC.

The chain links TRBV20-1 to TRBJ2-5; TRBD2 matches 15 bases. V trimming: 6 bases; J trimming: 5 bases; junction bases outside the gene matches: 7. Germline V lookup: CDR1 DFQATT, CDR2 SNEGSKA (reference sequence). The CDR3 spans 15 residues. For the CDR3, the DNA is TGCAGTGCCGCAGGACTAGCGGGAGGGCTTGAGACCCAGTACTTC. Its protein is CSAAGLAGGLETQYF.

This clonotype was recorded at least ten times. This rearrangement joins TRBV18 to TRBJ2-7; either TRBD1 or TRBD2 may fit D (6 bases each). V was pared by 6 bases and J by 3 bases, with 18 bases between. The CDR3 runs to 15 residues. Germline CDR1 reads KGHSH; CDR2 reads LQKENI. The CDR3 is CASSTSSGGSYEQYF. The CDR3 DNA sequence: TGTGCCAGCTCCACTAGCTCCGGGGGCAGCTACGAGCAGTACTTC.

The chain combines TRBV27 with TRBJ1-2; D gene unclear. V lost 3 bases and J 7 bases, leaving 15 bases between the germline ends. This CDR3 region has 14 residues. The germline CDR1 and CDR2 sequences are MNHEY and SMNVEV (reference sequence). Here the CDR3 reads CASSFRPRLSGYTF. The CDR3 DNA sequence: TGTGCCAGCAGTTTCCGACCCCGGTTGAGTGGCTACACCTTC.

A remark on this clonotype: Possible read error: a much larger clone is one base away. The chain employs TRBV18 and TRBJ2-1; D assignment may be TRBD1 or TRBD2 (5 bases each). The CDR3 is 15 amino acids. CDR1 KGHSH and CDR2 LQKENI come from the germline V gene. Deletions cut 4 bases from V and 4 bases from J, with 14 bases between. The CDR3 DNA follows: TGTGCCAGCTCACTCATGGGGGAGAGATACAATGAGCAGTTCTTC. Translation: CASSLMGERYNEQFF.

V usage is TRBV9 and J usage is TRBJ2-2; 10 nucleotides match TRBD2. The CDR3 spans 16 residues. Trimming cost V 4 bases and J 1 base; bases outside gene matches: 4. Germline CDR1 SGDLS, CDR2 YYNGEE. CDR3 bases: TGTGCCAGCAGCACTCGGACTAGCGGGAACACCGGGGAGCTGTTTTTT. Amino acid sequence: CASSTRTSGNTGELFF.

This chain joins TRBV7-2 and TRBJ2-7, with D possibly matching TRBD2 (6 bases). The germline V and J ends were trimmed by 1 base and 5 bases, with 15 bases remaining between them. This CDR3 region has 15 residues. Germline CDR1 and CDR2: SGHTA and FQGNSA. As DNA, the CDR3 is TGTGCCAGCAGCTTAGACATGGGGACTTACAACGAGCAGTACTTC. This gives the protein CASSLDMGTYNEQYF.